The 19 T cell receptor beta chains below all came from one sample that was sequenced in a study of cytomegalovirus exposure and HLA in healthy donors. PCR amplification relied on 60 Vbeta primers (plus 13 Jbeta primers). Profiling relied on immunoSEQ multiplex PCR, and the TCRdb table lists in-frame clones only, not all of them. In all, the sample yields around 190,000 clones. Material: PBMCs. These receptors were obtained from a woman aged 30 to 39 in good health and CMV-seropositive.

The V and J genes are TRBV6-1 and TRBJ1-4; 9 bases align to TRBD1. The CDR3 runs 19 residues. From germline, CDR1 is MNHNS and CDR2 SASEGT. V lost 4 bases and J lost 0; bases outside the gene matches: 12. This CDR3 is CASSVWVRDRAPTNEKLFF. The CDR3 nucleotides read TGTGCCAGCAGTGTTTGGGTCCGGGACAGGGCCCCAACTAATGAAAAACTGTTTTTT.

Notes on this clone: The junction shows a germline mismatch at one end, possibly a read error. The chain carries TRBV6-6 and TRBJ2-1; 10 nucleotides line up with TRBD2. In germline, CDR1 is MNHNY, CDR2 SVGAGI (reference sequence). CDR3 size: 14 residues. Written as DNA, the CDR3 is TGTGCCAGCAGTTACTCGAGGAGCGGGGGGGCTGAGATCTTC. It codes for CASSYSRSGGAEIF.

The rearrangement uses TRBV20-1 and TRBJ1-1; tentative D call: TRBD1 (5 bases). CDR1 is DFQATT, CDR2 SNEGSKA, per germline (reference sequence). The CDR3 spans 11 residues. DNA for the CDR3: TGCAGCCCAATATGGGGGGCTGAAGCTTTCTTT. Amino acids: CSPIWGAEAFF.

V and J are TRBV7-2 and TRBJ1-1, with TRBD1 matching over 9 bases. CDR1 and CDR2 (germline): SGHTA, FQGNSA. V gave up 1 base and J gave up 8 bases; unmatched junction bases: 8. The CDR3 is 15 amino acids. In DNA form, the CDR3 reads TGTGCCAGCAGCTTAGAACCGGGACAGGGAGTAGAAGCTTTCTTT. Protein: CASSLEPGQGVEAFF.

The chain is built from TRBV30 and TRBJ1-2; possible D gene TRBD1, 5 bases. This CDR3 spans 12 amino acids. Germline V gene data show CDR1 as GTSNPN and CDR2 as SVGIG (reference sequence). Trimming left V 3 bases short and J 2 bases short, with 7 bases between. The CDR3 sequence is CAWSAGNYGYTF. The CDR3 DNA reads TGTGCCTGGAGCGCAGGGAACTATGGCTACACCTTC.

This chain uses TRBV4-1 with TRBJ1-5; weak D call: TRBD1 (6 bases). From germline, CDR1 is MGHRA and CDR2 YSYEKL. This CDR3 contains 16 residues. V shed 3 bases and J shed 3 bases, with 15 bases lying between them. The CDR3 is CASSQSGQPPNQPQHF. CDR3 in DNA: TGCGCCAGCAGCCAGTCTGGACAGCCCCCCAATCAGCCCCAGCATTTT.

The chain joins TRBV6-5 to TRBJ2-1, with D possibly TRBD1 on 5 matching bases. Trimming shortened V by 0 bases and J by 10 bases, and 13 bases separated the two germline ends. CDR1 MNHEY and CDR2 SVGAGI come from the germline V gene. This CDR3 is 14 amino acids long. The CDR3 loop is CASSYSKGPYEQFF. CDR3 DNA sequence: TGTGCCAGCAGTTACTCAAAGGGGCCGTACGAGCAGTTCTTC.

The V call is TRBV19, the J call TRBJ2-2; D ambiguous. CDR1 is LNHDA, CDR2 SQIVND, per germline (reference sequence). The CDR3 consists of 13 residues. Trimming left V 5 bases short and J 0 bases short, with 4 bases between. CDR3 nucleotide sequence: TGTGCCAGTAGTGCGGCGAACACCGGGGAGCTGTTTTTT. Translating it yields CASSAANTGELFF.

J is TRBJ1-2 and V is TRBV19, with 7 bases matching TRBD1. The CDR3 runs 14 residues. V lost 4 bases to trimming and J lost 3 bases; unmatched junction nucleotides: 5. CDR1 LNHDA and CDR2 SQIVND come from the germline V gene (reference sequence). This chain's CDR3 is CASSKQGPYYGYTF. CDR3 in DNA: TGTGCCAGTAGTAAACAGGGGCCTTACTATGGCTACACCTTC.

This chain joins TRBV7-8 and TRBJ1-1; 7 bases are a match to TRBD1. Germline loops: CDR1 SGHVS, CDR2 FQNEAQ. The J segment lost 4 bases and the V segment lost 5 bases, leaving 13 bases of the junction unmatched. The CDR3 covers 16 residues. Here the CDR3 reads CASSEGGWGTLTEAFF. In nucleotides, the CDR3 is TGTGCCAGCAGCGAAGGGGGCTGGGGGACACTCACTGAAGCTTTCTTT.

This chain connects TRBV10-2 to TRBJ2-7, with 11 bases aligning to TRBD1. The CDR3 is made up of 14 amino acids. Germline V gives CDR1 WSHSY, CDR2 SAAADI. Trimming took 10 bases from V and 2 from J; bases not matched to a gene: 7. This CDR3 is CATVDRGLAYEQYF. The DNA of the CDR3 is TGCGCCACCGTGGACAGGGGGCTCGCCTACGAGCAGTACTTC.

This chain links TRBV27 with TRBJ2-7, with D possibly being TRBD1 (5 bases). The CDR3 is 15 residues long. The germline CDR1 and CDR2 sequences are MNHEY and SMNVEV (reference sequence). Trimming shortened V by 0 bases and J by 3 bases, and 12 bases separated the two germline ends. The CDR3: CASSLSSQGGYEQYF. The CDR3 nucleotides are TGTGCCAGCAGTTTATCATCCCAGGGTGGCTACGAGCAGTACTTC.

The chain carries TRBV14 and TRBJ1-1; D not resolved. CDR1 and CDR2 (germline): SGHDN, FVKESK. With 8 bases removed from V and 8 bases from J, the gap between germline ends came to 15 bases. There are 12 residues in the CDR3. The CDR3: CASFLRVGEAFF. CDR3 DNA sequence: TGTGCCAGCTTCCTGCGGGTGGGGGAAGCTTTCTTT. The entire variable domain, with the rest obtained from reference TRBV14 and TRBJ1-1, is as follows: EAGVTQFPSHSVIEKGQTVTLRCDPISGHDNLYWYRRVMGKEIKFLLHFVKESKQDESGMPNNRFLAERTGGTYSTLKVQPAELEDSGVYFCASFLRVGEAFFGQGTRLTVV.

The gene calls are TRBV15 and TRBJ1-6; D not certain. V gave up 7 bases and J gave up 8 bases, with 9 bases separating them. The V gene's germline CDR1 is LNHNV and CDR2 YYDKDF (reference sequence). There are 12 residues in the CDR3. CDR3 in DNA: TGTGCCACCAAGGAGGGCTATTCACCCCTCCACTTT. This gives the protein CATKEGYSPLHF.

The rearrangement joins TRBV11-2 to TRBJ1-4; 7 bases align to TRBD1. The CDR3 has 15 amino acids. J lost 4 bases, V lost 4 bases, and 6 bases had no gene match. The germline V gene encodes CDR1 SGHAT and CDR2 FQNNGV. The CDR3: CASSSRTGHNEKLFF. CDR3 nucleotide sequence: TGTGCCAGCAGCTCGAGGACAGGCCATAATGAAAAACTGTTTTTT.

The V gene is TRBV2, the J gene TRBJ1-4, with 7 bases matching TRBD1. Germline CDR1 reads SNHLY; CDR2 reads FYNNEI. The CDR3 runs to 14 residues. Trimming at V came to 6 bases and at J to 3 bases, leaving 4 bases not matched to a gene. CDR3 protein: CASRTGAANEKLFF. The CDR3 DNA sequence: TGTGCCAGCAGAACAGGGGCGGCTAATGAAAAACTGTTTTTT.

The gene calls are TRBV7-2 and TRBJ2-7; D is possibly TRBD2 (6 bases). CDR1 is SGHTA and CDR2 is FQGNSA in the germline V gene. Trimming stripped 4 bases from V and 3 bases from J, with 10 bases between. The CDR3 totals 13 residues. Here the CDR3 DNA reads TGTGCCAGCAGCTCACGGGACTTCTACGAGCAGTACTTC. Protein sequence: CASSSRDFYEQYF.

The genes are TRBV7-2 and TRBJ2-7; 11 positions match TRBD2. This CDR3 has 15 amino acids. Losses at the gene ends were 3 bases for V and 0 bases for J; bases not matched to a gene: 1. Germline V gene sequence: CDR1 SGHTA, CDR2 FQGNSA. This CDR3 is CASSFSGRGSYEQYF. In DNA, the CDR3 is TGTGCCAGCAGCTTTAGCGGGAGGGGCTCCTACGAGCAGTACTTC.

The rearrangement links TRBV11-2 to TRBJ1-1; D ambiguous. CDR3 length: 15 residues. Germline V lookup: CDR1 SGHAT, CDR2 FQNNGV. Trimming removed 0 bases at V and 9 bases at J, with 17 bases between. The CDR3 protein is CASSLEGSDWDKAFF. DNA of the CDR3: TGTGCCAGCAGCTTAGAGGGATCGGACTGGGATAAAGCTTTCTTT.